The entry below gives a single T cell receptor (beta chain) sequence along with its context. This sample is drawn from a study of blood T cell repertoires in COVID-19. Whole-study context: Samples came from the United States, Italy and Spain, spanning acute and convalescent COVID-19.

Germline V gene data show CDR1 as GTSNPN and CDR2 as SVGIG (reference sequence). V was cut by 0 bases and J by 4 bases, with 6 bases left in between. The CDR3 runs to 13 residues. Profiled with immunoSEQ multiplex PCR; TCRdb holds only in-frame clones, not every one. This table has fewer than 70,000 clones, about nine tenths appearing once. The J gene is TRBJ2-2, the V gene TRBV30; TRBD2 might be the D (6 bases). The TCR originated in a woman between 65 and 79 years old with active COVID-19. The specimen was peripheral blood. CDR3 nucleotides: TGTGCCTGGAGTGTGGGGGGCACCGGGGAGCTGTTTTTT. Protein: CAWSVGGTGELFF. Looking up the rest from reference TRBV30 and TRBJ2-2 gives the full variable domain: SQTIHQWPATLVQPVGSPLSLECTVEGTSNPNLYWYRQAAGRGLQLLFYSVGIGQISSEVPQNLSASRPQDRQFILSSKKLLLSDSGFYLCAWSVGGTGELFFGEGSRLTVL.